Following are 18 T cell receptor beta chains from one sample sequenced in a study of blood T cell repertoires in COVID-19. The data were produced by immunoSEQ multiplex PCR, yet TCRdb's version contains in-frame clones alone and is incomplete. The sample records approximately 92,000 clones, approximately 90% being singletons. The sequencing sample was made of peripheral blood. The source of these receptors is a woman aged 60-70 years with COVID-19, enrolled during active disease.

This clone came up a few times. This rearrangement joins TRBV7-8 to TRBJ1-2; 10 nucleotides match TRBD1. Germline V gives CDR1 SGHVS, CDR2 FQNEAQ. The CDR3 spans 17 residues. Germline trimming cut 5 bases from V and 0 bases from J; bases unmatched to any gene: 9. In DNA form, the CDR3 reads TGTGCCAGCAGCCGCAGACAGGGGGCTTCTCCTAACTATGGCTACACCTTC. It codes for CASSRRQGASPNYGYTF.

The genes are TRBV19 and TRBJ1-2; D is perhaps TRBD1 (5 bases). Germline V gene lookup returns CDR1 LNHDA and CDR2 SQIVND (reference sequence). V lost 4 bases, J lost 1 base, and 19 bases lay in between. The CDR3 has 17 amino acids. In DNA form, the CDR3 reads TGTGCCAGTAGTACCACATCCCAGACGGGACTTAACTATGGCTACACCTTC. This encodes CASSTTSQTGLNYGYTF.

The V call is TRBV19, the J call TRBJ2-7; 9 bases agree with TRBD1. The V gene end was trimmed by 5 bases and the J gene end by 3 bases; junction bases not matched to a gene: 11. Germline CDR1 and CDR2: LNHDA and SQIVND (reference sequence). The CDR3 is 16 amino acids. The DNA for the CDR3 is TGTGCCAGTAGTCCCCGAGCCGGGACAGGGTACTACGAGCAGTACTTC. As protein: CASSPRAGTGYYEQYF.

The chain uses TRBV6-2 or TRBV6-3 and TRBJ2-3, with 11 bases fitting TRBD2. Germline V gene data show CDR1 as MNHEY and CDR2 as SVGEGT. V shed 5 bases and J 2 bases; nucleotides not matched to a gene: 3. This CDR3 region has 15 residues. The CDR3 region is CASSKLAGATDTQYF. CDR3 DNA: TGTGCCAGCAGTAAACTAGCGGGGGCCACAGATACGCAGTATTTT.

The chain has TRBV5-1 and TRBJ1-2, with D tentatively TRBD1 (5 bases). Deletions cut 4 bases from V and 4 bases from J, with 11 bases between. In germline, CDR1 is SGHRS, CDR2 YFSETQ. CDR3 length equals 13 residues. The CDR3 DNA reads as TGCGCCAGCAGCCCGGGGGAGTCCTATGGCTACACCTTC. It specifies CASSPGESYGYTF. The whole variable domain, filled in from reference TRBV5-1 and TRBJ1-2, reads KAGVTQTPRYLIKTRGQQVTLSCSPISGHRSVSWYQQTPGQGLQFLFEYFSETQRNKGNFPGRFSGRQFSNSRSEMNVSTLELGDSALYLCASSPGESYGYTFGSGTRLTVV.

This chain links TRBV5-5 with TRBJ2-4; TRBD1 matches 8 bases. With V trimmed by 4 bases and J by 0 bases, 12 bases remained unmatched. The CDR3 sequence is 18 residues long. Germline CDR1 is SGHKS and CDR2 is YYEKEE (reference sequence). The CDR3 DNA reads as TGTGCCAGCAGCCTCGACAGGGGAGGAGGGCTAGCCAAAAACATTCAGTACTTC. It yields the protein CASSLDRGGGLAKNIQYF.

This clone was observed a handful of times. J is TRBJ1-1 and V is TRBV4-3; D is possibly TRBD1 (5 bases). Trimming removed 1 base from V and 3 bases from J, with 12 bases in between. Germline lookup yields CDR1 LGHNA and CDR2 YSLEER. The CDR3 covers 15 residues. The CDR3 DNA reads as TGCGCCAGCAGCCAAGCAGGGTCGGGGGACACTGAAGCTTTCTTT. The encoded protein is CASSQAGSGDTEAFF.

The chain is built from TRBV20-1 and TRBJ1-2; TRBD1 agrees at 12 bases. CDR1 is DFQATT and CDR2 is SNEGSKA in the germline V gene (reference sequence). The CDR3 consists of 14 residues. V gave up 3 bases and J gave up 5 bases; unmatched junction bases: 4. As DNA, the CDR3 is TGCAGTGCTAGTCCGGGACAGGGGGCTTATGGCTACACCTTC. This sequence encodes CSASPGQGAYGYTF.

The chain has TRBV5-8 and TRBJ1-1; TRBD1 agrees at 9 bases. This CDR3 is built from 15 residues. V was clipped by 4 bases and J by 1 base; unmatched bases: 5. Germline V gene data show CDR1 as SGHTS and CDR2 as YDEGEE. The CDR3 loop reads CASSPGQGRNTEAFF. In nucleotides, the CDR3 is TGTGCCAGCAGCCCGGGACAGGGTAGGAACACTGAAGCTTTCTTT.

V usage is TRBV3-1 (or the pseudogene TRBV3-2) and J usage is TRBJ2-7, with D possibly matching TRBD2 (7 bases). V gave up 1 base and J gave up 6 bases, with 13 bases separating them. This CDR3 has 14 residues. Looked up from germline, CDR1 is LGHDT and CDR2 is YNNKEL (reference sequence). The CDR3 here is CASSQAGGSLEQYF. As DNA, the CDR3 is TGTGCCAGCAGCCAAGCGGGGGGCAGTCTCGAGCAGTACTTC.

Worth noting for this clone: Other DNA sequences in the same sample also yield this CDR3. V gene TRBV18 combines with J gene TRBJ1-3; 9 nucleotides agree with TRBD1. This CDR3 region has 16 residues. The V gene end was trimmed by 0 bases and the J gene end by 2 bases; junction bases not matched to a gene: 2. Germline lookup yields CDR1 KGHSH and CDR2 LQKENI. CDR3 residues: CASSPPGTGTGNTIYF. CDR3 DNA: TGTGCCAGCTCACCACCGGGGACAGGGACTGGAAACACCATATATTTT.

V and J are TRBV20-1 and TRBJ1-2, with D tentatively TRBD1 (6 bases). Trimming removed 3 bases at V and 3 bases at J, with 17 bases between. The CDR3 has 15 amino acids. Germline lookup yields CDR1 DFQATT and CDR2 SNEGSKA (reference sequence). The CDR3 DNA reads TGCAGTGCTAGTGAACAGGGAAAGTGGGACTATGGCTACACCTTC. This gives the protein CSASEQGKWDYGYTF.

The DNA of the CDR3 is TGCAGCGTTGCCGGGACAGGGAAACCCAATGAGCAGTTCTTC. Translated, it gives CSVAGTGKPNEQFF. This chain joins TRBV29-1 and TRBJ2-1; 9 bases are shared with TRBD1. In germline, CDR1 is SQVTM, CDR2 ANQGSEA. The CDR3 totals 14 residues. V lost 4 bases to trimming and J lost 6 bases; unmatched junction nucleotides: 7.

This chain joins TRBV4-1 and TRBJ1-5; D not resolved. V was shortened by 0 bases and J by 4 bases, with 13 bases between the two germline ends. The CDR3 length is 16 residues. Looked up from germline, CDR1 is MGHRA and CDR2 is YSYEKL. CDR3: CASSQDGGIGNQPQHF. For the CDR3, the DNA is TGCGCCAGCAGCCAAGATGGAGGGATAGGGAATCAGCCCCAGCATTTT.

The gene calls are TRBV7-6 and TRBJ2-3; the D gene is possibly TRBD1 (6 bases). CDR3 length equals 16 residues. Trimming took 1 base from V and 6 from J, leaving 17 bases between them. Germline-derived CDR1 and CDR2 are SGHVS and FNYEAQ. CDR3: CASSLVSGRGGDTQYF. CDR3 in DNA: TGTGCCAGCAGCTTAGTTTCGGGCAGGGGTGGGGATACGCAGTATTTT.

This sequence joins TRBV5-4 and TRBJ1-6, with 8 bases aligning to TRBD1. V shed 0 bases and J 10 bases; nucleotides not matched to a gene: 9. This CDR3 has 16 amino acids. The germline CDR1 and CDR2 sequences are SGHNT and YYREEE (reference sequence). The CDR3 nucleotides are TGTGCCAGCAGCTTGGAGTACAGGGGGAGGGGGTCACCCCTCCACTTT. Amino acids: CASSLEYRGRGSPLHF.

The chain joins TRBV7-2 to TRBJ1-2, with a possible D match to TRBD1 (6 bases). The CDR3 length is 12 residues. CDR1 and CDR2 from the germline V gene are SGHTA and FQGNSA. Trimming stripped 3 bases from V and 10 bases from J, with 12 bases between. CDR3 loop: CASSFPGGPYTF. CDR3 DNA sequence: TGTGCCAGCAGCTTCCCGGGGGGGCCCTACACCTTC.

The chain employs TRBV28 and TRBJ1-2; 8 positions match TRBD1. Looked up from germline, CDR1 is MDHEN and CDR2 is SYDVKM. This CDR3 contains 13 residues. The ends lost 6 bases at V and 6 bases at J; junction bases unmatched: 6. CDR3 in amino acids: CASRTGAQNGYTF. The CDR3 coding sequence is TGTGCCAGCAGGACAGGGGCCCAAAATGGCTACACCTTC.